This TCR beta chain was captured by sequencing in a study of Graves' ophthalmopathy and Graves' hyperthyroidism (dated by TCRdb to 2016 to 2019). Background on the whole study: Peripheral blood was collected at initial diagnosis, before any treatment. In total, some 140 blood samples were TCR-sequenced: roughly 45 ophthalmopathy, roughly 80 hyperthyroidism and some 17 hyperthyroidism-to-ophthalmopathy patients. To explore V-J signatures that distinguish ophthalmopathy from hyperthyroidism, a discovery set of about a hundred patients was enrolled, made up of 43 with ophthalmopathy and 57 with stable hyperthyroidism. Following sampling, methimazole starting at 30 mg daily was administered to hyperthyroidism patients, and high-dose intravenous methylprednisolone was administered to ophthalmopathy patients. For independent validation, a separate cohort was made up of around 18 hyperthyroidism patients plus 17 patients who later progressed from hyperthyroidism to ophthalmopathy. TCR beta repertoire signatures were used to distinguish Graves' ophthalmopathy from Graves' hyperthyroidism and to predict progression to ophthalmopathy. In 6 or 7 hyperthyroidism patients, T-cell repertoires of thyroid tissue and blood were compared. Summary of the overall study and its limitations: Most expanded thyroid clonotypes with a frequency above 0.001 also appeared in blood, which suggests that blood repertoires may reflect the immune response in the thyroid. The 13-signature model separated ophthalmopathy from stable hyperthyroidism with 87.88% sensitivity and about 81% specificity in cross-validation, and 80%/75% in the test set. Sample size was not predetermined statistically, and investigators were not blinded to group allocation. In validation, the model predicted ophthalmopathy progression with 55% to 71% sensitivity and roughly 72% specificity; some 13 predicted patients were CT-confirmed with GO in a median of approximately 6.5 months.

Ophthalmopathy patients were characterized by moderately to severely active disease, a Clinical Activity Score of at least 3, a NOSPECS grade of at least 4, and a disease duration under 3 months. Anyone with other autoimmune diseases, uncontrolled infections, pregnancy or lactation was excluded from the study. Clinical symptoms, serum thyroxine, TRAb, thyroid ultrasound and orbital computed tomography were used for diagnosis. Ficoll-Paque density gradient centrifugation was used to isolate PBMCs from 8 to 10 ml of fresh peripheral blood. Total RNA was extracted using Trizol reagent, and RNA quality was checked on an Agilent 2100 Bioanalyzer. CDR3 length: 16 amino acids, cysteine to phenylalanine. The entry retains the CDR3 DNA only, 48 bases that are in frame from base 1. CDR1 and CDR2, looked up from the germline V gene, are SGHTA and FQGTGA. Trimming accounts for 5 bases at V and 4 bases at J, while the number of junction bases matched to no gene is 8.

For repertoire sequencing, TCR beta CDR3 regions were amplified from RNA transcripts. A first-round RT-PCR used HTBI primers with the Qiagen OneStep RT-PCR kit, followed by a second-round multiplex PCR, size selection and purification. Libraries were sequenced paired-end with 100 bp reads on an Illumina HiSeq2000. The published analysis was carried out like this. Reads were processed with SOAPnuke, discarding reads with adapters, uncalled bases, mean Phred below 15, or no exact constant-primer or identifier match. COPE v1.2.5 was used to merge high-quality paired reads. Each unique nucleotide sequence was treated as a clonotype, and MiTCR v1.1 was used to align the clonotypes to the IMGT TRB V, D and J references. Analysis was restricted to V-J combinations with a frequency above 0.0001, which covered about 99% of repertoires. For each V-J combination, a TCR clonal expansion and chaos score was defined as F50 clonal expansion divided by the chaos observed in the TCRdist matrix. Features were reduced by Welch's t-statistics and random forest to around 13 V-J combinations, which fed a naive Bayes classifier. The Morisita-Horn index was used to measure how similar the thyroid and blood repertoires were. TCRdb handled the public reads itself, with Q25 trimming in fastp and clone calling in MiXCR, and kept productive beta chains. Every CDR3 protein is listed once, alongside the most common genes and DNA of its rows. These V and J calls derive from TCRdb rather than the authors' analysis. The sample table lists 200,000 to 300,000 distinct CDR3 sequences, 45% to 55% of them with a count of one. The ten largest clonotypes hold over 40% of the sample.

As regards this clonotype: Its antigen remains unidentified. No quality values exist for individual bases; no much larger clone is one base distant.

The sample was peripheral blood. The chain was built from TRBV7-3 and TRBJ2-5; 12 bases in between match TRBD2. The sequence came from an adult man with Graves' ophthalmopathy. The CDR3 region has the sequence CASSQLAGGLGETQYF. The DNA reads TGTGCCAGCAGCCAACTAGCGGGAGGATTAGGAGAGACCCAGTACTTC.